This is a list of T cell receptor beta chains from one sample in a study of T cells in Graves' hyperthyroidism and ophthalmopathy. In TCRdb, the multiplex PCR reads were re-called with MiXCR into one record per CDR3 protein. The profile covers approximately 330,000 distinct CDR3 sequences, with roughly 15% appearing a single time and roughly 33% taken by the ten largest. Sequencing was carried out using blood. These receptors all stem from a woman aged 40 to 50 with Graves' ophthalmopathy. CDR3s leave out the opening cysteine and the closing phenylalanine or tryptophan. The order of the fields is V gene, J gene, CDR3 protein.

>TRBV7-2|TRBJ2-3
ASSRGQVDTQY
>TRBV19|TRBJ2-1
ASSRGNYNEQF
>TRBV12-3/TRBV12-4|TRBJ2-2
ASRLMGELF
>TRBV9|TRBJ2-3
ASSVGQPVDTQY
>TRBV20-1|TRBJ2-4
SARLGTKPNGVQY
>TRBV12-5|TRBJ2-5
ASARSAGRETQY
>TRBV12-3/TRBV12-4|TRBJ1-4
ASSLLGAGEKLF
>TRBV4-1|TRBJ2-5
ASSQAGGTGETQY
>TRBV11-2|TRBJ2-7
ASSLDPGWWRETYEQY
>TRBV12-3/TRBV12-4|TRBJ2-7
ASSLLGGYEQY
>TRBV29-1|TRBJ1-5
SVVSQPNQPQH
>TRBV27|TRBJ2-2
ASSPLRGGELF
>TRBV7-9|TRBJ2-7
ASSLVSGQGAYEQY
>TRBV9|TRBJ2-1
ASSGRQGTHNEQF
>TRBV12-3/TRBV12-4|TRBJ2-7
ASSPDRYEQY
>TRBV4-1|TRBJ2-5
ASSARQGSEETQY
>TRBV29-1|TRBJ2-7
SVEDLSGTSDTYEQY
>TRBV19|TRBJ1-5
ASSILRGRGHNSNQPQH
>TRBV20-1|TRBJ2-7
SARDPRRGVYEQY
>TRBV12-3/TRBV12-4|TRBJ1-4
ASTPGGVREELF
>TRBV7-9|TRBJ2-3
ASSGPGQGIRRPDTQY
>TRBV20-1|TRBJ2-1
SASGSGREGTNNEQF
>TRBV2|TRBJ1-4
ASSPTTGTVATNEKLF
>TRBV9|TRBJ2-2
ASSVGTSRPNTGELF
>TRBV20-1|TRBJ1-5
SATSPQGKGGNQPQH
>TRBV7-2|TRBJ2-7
ASSEGLGREQY
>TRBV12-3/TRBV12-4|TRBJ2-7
ASSFTGTGPYEQY
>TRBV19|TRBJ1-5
ASSIRVNQPQH
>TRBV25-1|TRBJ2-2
ASSEFRSGTQKTGELF
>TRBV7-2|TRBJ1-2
ASSFRVAYGYT
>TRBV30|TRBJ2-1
AWGPAGEQF
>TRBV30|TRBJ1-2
AWSAQLGLNYGYT
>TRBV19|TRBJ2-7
ASKVQGGAYEQY
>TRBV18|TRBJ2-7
ASSLSGQGLAYEQY
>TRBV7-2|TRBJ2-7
ASSLYPPEREGPHEQY
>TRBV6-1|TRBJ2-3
ASSAWSGGGYTDTQY
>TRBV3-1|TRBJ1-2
ASSQDLGNYGYT
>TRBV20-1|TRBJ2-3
STRALRGRSDTQY
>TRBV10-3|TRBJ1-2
AISEEGNYGYT
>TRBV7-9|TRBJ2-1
ASSGGGSRSSYNEQF
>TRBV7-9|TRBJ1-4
ASSLAATNEKLF